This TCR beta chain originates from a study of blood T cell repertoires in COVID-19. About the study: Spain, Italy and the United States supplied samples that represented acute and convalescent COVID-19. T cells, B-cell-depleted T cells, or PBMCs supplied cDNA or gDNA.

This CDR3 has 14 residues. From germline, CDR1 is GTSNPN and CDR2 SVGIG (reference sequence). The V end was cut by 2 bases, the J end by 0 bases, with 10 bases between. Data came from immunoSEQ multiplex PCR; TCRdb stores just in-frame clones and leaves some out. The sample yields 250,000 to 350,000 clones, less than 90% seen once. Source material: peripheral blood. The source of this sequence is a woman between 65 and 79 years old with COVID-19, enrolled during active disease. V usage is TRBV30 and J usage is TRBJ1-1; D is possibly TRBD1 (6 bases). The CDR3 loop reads CAWSRGGLNTEAFF. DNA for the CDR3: TGTGCCTGGAGTAGAGGGGGTCTGAACACTGAAGCTTTCTTT.